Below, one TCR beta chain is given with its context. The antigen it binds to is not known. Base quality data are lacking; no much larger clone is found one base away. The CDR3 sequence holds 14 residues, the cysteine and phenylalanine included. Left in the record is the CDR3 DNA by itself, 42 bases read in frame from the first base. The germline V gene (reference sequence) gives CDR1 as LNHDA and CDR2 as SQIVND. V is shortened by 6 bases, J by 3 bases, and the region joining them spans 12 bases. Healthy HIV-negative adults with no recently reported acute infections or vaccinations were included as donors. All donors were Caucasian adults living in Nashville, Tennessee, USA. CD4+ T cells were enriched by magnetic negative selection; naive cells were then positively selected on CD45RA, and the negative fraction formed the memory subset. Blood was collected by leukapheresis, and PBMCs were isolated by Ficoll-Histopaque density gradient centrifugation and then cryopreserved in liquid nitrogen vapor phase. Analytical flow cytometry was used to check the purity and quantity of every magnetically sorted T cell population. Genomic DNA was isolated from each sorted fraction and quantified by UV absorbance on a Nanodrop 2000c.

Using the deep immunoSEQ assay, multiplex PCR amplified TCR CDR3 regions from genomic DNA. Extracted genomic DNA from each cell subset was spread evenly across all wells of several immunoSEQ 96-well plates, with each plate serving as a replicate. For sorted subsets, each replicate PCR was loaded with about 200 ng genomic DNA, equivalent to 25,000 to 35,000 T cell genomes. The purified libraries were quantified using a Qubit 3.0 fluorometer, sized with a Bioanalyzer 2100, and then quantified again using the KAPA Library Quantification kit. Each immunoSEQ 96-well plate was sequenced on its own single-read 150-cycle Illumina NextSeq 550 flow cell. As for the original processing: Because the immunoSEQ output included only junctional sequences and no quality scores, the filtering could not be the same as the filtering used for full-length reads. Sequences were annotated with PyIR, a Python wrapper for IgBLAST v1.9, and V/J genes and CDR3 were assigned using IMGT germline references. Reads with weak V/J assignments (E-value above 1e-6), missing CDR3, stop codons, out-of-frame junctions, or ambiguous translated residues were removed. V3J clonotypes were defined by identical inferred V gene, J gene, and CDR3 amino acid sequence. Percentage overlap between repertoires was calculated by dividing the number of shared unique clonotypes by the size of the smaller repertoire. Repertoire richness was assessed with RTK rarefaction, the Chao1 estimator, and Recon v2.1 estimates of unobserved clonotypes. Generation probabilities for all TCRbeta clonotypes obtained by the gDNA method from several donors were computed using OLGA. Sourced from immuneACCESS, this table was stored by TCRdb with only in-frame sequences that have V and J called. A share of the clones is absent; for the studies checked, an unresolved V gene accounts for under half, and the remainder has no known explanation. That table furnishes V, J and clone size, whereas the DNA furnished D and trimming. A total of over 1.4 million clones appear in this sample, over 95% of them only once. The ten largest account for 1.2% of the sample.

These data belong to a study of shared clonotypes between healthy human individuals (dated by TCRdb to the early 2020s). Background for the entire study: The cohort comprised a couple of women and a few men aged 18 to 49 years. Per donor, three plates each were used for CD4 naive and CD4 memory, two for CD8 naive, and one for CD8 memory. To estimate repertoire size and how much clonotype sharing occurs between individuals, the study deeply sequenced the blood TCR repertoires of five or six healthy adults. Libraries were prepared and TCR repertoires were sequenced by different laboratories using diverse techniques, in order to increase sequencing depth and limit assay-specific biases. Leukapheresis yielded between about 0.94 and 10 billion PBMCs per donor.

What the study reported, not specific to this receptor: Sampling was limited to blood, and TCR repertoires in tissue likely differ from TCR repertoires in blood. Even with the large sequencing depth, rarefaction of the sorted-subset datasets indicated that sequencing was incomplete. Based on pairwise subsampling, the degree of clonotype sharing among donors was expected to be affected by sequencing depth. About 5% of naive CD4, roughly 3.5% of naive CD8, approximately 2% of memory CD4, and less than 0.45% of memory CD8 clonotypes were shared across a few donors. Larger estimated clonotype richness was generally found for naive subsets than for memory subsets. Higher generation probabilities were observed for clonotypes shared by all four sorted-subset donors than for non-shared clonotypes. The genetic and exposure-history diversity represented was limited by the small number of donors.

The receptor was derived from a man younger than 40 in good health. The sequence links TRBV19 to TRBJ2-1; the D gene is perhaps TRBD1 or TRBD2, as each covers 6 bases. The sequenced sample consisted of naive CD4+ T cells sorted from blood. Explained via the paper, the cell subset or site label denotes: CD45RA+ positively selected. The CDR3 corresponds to CASSAGHSYNEQFF. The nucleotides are TGTGCCAGTAGCGCGGGACACAGCTACAATGAGCAGTTCTTC. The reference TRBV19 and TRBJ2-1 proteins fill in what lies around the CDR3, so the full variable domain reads DGGITQSPKYLFRKEGQNVTLSCEQNLNHDAMYWYRQDPGQGLRLIYYSQIVNDFQKGDIAEGYSVSREKKESFPLTVTSAQKNPTAFYLCASSAGHSYNEQFFGPGTRLTVL.